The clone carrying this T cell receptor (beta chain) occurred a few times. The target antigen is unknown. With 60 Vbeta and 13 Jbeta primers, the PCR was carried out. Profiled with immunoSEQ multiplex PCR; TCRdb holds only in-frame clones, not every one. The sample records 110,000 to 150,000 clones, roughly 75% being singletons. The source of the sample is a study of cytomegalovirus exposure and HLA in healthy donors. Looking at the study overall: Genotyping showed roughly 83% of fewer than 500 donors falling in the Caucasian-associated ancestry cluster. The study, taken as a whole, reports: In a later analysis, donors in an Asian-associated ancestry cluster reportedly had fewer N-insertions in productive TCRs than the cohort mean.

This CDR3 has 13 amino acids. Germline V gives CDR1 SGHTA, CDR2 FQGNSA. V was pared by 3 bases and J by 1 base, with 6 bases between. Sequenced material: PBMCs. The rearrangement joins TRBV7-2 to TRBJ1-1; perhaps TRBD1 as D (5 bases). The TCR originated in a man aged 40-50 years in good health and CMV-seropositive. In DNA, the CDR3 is TGTGCCAGCAGCTTCCAGGGGAACACTGAAGCTTTCTTT. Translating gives CASSFQGNTEAFF.